The 26 T cell receptor beta chains below all came from one sample that was sequenced in a study of immune cell composition in non-small cell lung cancer. Data came from immunoSEQ multiplex PCR; TCRdb stores just in-frame clones and leaves some out. The table has roughly 3,500 clones, 70% to 80% seen once. The specimen sequenced was lung tumor tissue. All receptors derive from a human donor with non-small cell lung cancer.

The chain carries TRBV7-6 and TRBJ2-1; D might be TRBD2 (6 bases). The CDR3 loop spans 15 amino acids. In germline, CDR1 is SGHVS, CDR2 FNYEAQ. V lost 5 bases and J lost 5, with 16 bases in between. CDR3 region: CASSPTRGPNNEQFF. DNA for the CDR3: TGTGCCAGCAGCCCTACGCGGGGCCCTAACAATGAGCAGTTCTTC. The full variable domain, its missing parts supplied by reference TRBV7-6 and TRBJ2-1, is GAGVSQSPRYKVTKRGQDVALRCDPISGHVSLYWYRQALGQGPEFLTYFNYEAQQDKSGLPNDRFSAERPEGSISTLTIQRTEQRDSAMYRCASSPTRGPNNEQFFGPGTRLTVL.

This clone is classed as medium-sized. This chain joins TRBV6-5 and TRBJ1-2; 7 bases line up with TRBD1. There are 15 residues in the CDR3. Losses at the gene ends were 4 bases for V and 2 bases for J; bases not matched to a gene: 7. Germline V CDR1 and CDR2: MNHEY, SVGAGI. CDR3 residues: CASSFARGPNYGYTF. CDR3 sequence (DNA): TGTGCCAGCAGTTTCGCTAGGGGGCCGAACTATGGCTACACCTTC.

The chain joins TRBV27 to TRBJ1-2; 7 nucleotides line up with TRBD1. Trimming took 8 bases from V and 6 from J; bases not matched to a gene: 18. Germline CDR1 is MNHEY and CDR2 is SMNVEV (reference sequence). The CDR3 contains 16 residues. The CDR3 DNA follows: TGTGCCAGCCGCCTACAGGGGCCGCTTGTTTCTAATGGCTACACCTTC. Protein: CASRLQGPLVSNGYTF.

This clone was observed a single time. The chain links TRBV27 to TRBJ2-7; D uncertain. The CDR3 totals 15 residues. Germline CDR1 reads MNHEY; CDR2 reads SMNVEV (reference sequence). V dropped 0 bases and J dropped 2 bases, with 11 bases sitting between them. The DNA of the CDR3 is TGTGCCAGCAGTTTATCACGCCAGATCCCCTACGAGCAGTACTTC. It translates to CASSLSRQIPYEQYF.

This clone was picked up a small number of times. The V gene is TRBV7-3, the J gene TRBJ2-5; D is perhaps TRBD2 (7 bases). This CDR3 has 16 amino acids. V was pared by 2 bases and J by 1 base, with 14 bases between. The germline V gene has CDR1 SGHTA and CDR2 FQGTGA. CDR3 sequence reads: CASSLGGGAPQETQYF. The CDR3 bases are TGTGCCAGCAGCTTAGGAGGGGGGGCTCCCCAAGAGACCCAGTACTTC.

This CDR3 reads CASTPWVSEVFF. The CDR3 DNA reads TGTGCCAGCACCCCTTGGGTCTCAGAGGTGTTCTTC. The chain uses TRBV7-9 and TRBJ2-1; D gene uncertain. CDR1 SEHNR and CDR2 FQNEAQ come from the germline V gene (reference sequence). The CDR3 runs to 12 residues. The ends were cut back, 7 bases at V and 15 bases at J, with 19 bases in the middle.

The chain carries TRBV6-4 and TRBJ1-2; 10 bases are shared with TRBD1. The CDR3 is 15 residues long. The germline CDR1 and CDR2 sequences are MRHNA and SNTAGT. V shed 4 bases and J 2 bases; nucleotides not matched to a gene: 4. CDR3 sequence reads: CASSASTGGNYGYTF. The CDR3, as DNA: TGTGCCAGCAGTGCCTCGACAGGGGGCAACTATGGCTACACCTTC.

This clone appeared a few times. V and J are TRBV14 and TRBJ2-7; 8 positions agree with TRBD2. The CDR3 is 14 residues long. V shed 2 bases and J 3 bases; nucleotides not matched to a gene: 3. Germline V gene sequence: CDR1 SGHDN, CDR2 FVKESK. The CDR3 DNA reads as TGTGCCAGCAGCCAATTTAGCGGGGTCTACGAGCAGTACTTC. Its translation: CASSQFSGVYEQYF. The whole variable domain, remainder taken from reference TRBV14 and TRBJ2-7, is EAGVTQFPSHSVIEKGQTVTLRCDPISGHDNLYWYRRVMGKEIKFLLHFVKESKQDESGMPNNRFLAERTGGTYSTLKVQPAELEDSGVYFCASSQFSGVYEQYFGPGTRLTVT.

The chain couples TRBV2 to TRBJ1-2; D possibly corresponds to TRBD1 (6 bases). V was pared by 4 bases and J by 5 bases, with 17 bases between. Germline CDR1 is SNHLY and CDR2 is FYNNEI. The CDR3 runs 15 residues. CDR3 loop: CASSAQEAGEYGYTF. Here the CDR3 DNA reads TGTGCCAGCAGTGCCCAGGAGGCAGGGGAATATGGCTACACCTTC.

The chain combines TRBV7-3 with TRBJ2-2; D may be TRBD1 (5 bases). Germline CDR1 and CDR2: SGHTA and FQGTGA. Trimming left V 5 bases short and J 6 bases short, with 25 bases between. CDR3 size: 18 residues. The CDR3 nucleotides are TGTGCCAGCAGCCCGGACGGTTTCAGGGCGCGAAGGGCCGGGGAGCTGTTTTTT. Its translation: CASSPDGFRARRAGELFF.

The table lists this clone with a few counts. The chain joins TRBV6-5 to TRBJ1-6; tentative D call: TRBD1 (6 bases). The CDR3 has 14 amino acids. The V and J ends lost 6 bases and 5 bases respectively, with 11 bases between them. Germline V gene lookup returns CDR1 MNHEY and CDR2 SVGAGI. The CDR3 reads CASRNRVDNSPLHF. For the CDR3, the DNA is TGTGCCAGCAGGAACAGGGTAGATAATTCACCCCTCCACTTT.

This chain connects TRBV19 to TRBJ2-1; 8 nucleotides match TRBD2. Looked up from germline, CDR1 is LNHDA and CDR2 is SQIVND (reference sequence). With V trimmed by 1 base and J by 7 bases, 6 bases remained unmatched. The CDR3 is made up of 15 amino acids. The CDR3 nucleotides are TGTGCCAGTAGTATAGCTGGGACTAGGGGGAATGAGCAGTTCTTC. Residues: CASSIAGTRGNEQFF.

The CDR3 DNA reads TGCGCCAGCAGCTTCAACGGACAGGGGAACACCGGGGAGCTGTTTTTT. This encodes CASSFNGQGNTGELFF. V usage is TRBV5-1 and J usage is TRBJ2-2, with TRBD1 matching 8 bases. The J segment lost 1 base and the V segment lost 2 bases, leaving 4 bases of the junction unmatched. The CDR3 extends over 16 amino acids. Germline CDR1 is SGHRS and CDR2 is YFSETQ.

V gene TRBV7-2 combines with J gene TRBJ1-5; the D is unclear. The V end was cut by 5 bases, the J end by 3 bases, with 8 bases between. This CDR3 comprises 13 residues. The germline gives CDR1 SGHTA, CDR2 FQGNSA. The CDR3 sequence: CASSQELNQPQHF. The CDR3 nucleotides are TGTGCCAGCAGCCAAGAACTCAATCAGCCCCAGCATTTT.

The V gene is TRBV2, the J gene TRBJ2-5, with a weak D call TRBD2 (5 bases). Deletions cut 11 bases from V and 3 bases from J, with 13 bases between. The CDR3 extends over 12 amino acids. Germline-derived CDR1 and CDR2 are SNHLY and FYNNEI. The CDR3 DNA reads TGTGCCGGAGGACTGGTTGAAGAGACCCAGTACTTC. Protein sequence: CAGGLVEETQYF.

This clone occurred a few times. This chain uses TRBV5-1 with TRBJ1-1, with 8 nucleotides matching TRBD1. With 0 bases clipped from V and 4 bases from J, the junction kept 2 bases outside the gene matches. The CDR3 covers 14 residues. Germline V gene data show CDR1 as SGHRS and CDR2 as YFSETQ. The CDR3 loop reads CASSLDRGATEAFF. The DNA of the CDR3 is TGCGCCAGCAGCTTGGACAGGGGGGCCACTGAAGCTTTCTTT.

The chain uses TRBV7-9 and TRBJ1-2; D unclear. The CDR3 is 14 residues long. Germline CDR1 and CDR2: SEHNR and FQNEAQ (reference sequence). V lost 1 base and J 3 bases, leaving 9 bases between the germline ends. DNA of the CDR3: TGTGCCAGCAGCTTAGAGGCGGTGTACTATGGCTACACCTTC. This gives the protein CASSLEAVYYGYTF.

This sequence joins TRBV7-2 and TRBJ2-7; D may be TRBD2 (5 bases). The V gene's germline CDR1 is SGHTA and CDR2 FQGNSA. The CDR3 runs 13 residues. V lost 0 bases and J lost 4, with 7 bases in between. The CDR3 nucleotides are TGTGCCAGCAGCTTAGCTCGGGATTACGAGCAGTACTTC. Protein sequence: CASSLARDYEQYF.

The chain uses TRBV5-1 and TRBJ2-2; the match to TRBD2 covers 10 bases. V gave up 0 bases and J gave up 5 bases; unmatched junction bases: 4. The CDR3 consists of 16 residues. Germline loops: CDR1 SGHRS, CDR2 YFSETQ. The CDR3 is CASSLAAGGPTGELFF. The CDR3 region has the DNA TGCGCCAGCAGCTTGGCAGCGGGGGGGCCGACCGGGGAGCTGTTTTTT.

This clone occurred once. CDR3 sequence: CASSSTLQGIHEQYF. The CDR3 DNA follows: TGTGCCAGCAGCTCGACGTTACAGGGCATCCACGAGCAGTACTTC. The V and J genes are TRBV13 and TRBJ2-7; tentatively, D is TRBD1 (6 bases). V lost 4 bases and J 5 bases, leaving 18 bases between the germline ends. The CDR3 loop spans 15 amino acids. CDR1 and CDR2 from the germline V gene are PRHDT and FYEKMQ (reference sequence).

This sequence joins TRBV27 and TRBJ1-2, with TRBD1 matching over 7 bases. The CDR3 loop spans 16 amino acids. The germline gives CDR1 MNHEY, CDR2 SMNVEV (reference sequence). V shed 0 bases and J 5 bases; nucleotides not matched to a gene: 9. CDR3 in amino acids: CASSLSATGIKYGYTF. In DNA, the CDR3 is TGTGCCAGCAGTTTATCCGCGACAGGGATAAAGTATGGCTACACCTTC.

This clone was counted between two and nine times. The chain employs TRBV7-2 and TRBJ2-6; D is ambiguous. The CDR3 is 17 amino acids. Germline CDR1 reads SGHTA; CDR2 reads FQGNSA. The V and J ends lost 5 bases and 0 bases respectively, with 14 bases between them. Here the CDR3 DNA reads TGTGCCAGCAGCCCAATTGGCAGATTCTCTGGGGCCAACGTCCTGACTTTC. Its translation: CASSPIGRFSGANVLTF.

The CDR3 nucleotides are TGTGCCAGCTCACCACACGTCGGTGAACAAGAGACCCAGTACTTC. This codes for CASSPHVGEQETQYF. The chain couples TRBV18 to TRBJ2-5; no clear D gene. Trimming pared 1 base from V and 2 bases from J, leaving 11 bases between. The CDR3 loop spans 15 amino acids. Germline V gene sequence: CDR1 KGHSH, CDR2 LQKENI.

The J gene is TRBJ1-2, the V gene TRBV5-6; 8 positions match TRBD1. V lost 3 bases to trimming and J lost 4 bases; unmatched junction nucleotides: 8. CDR3 length equals 15 residues. CDR1 and CDR2 (germline): SGHDT, YYEEEE. The CDR3 DNA sequence: TGTGCCAGCAGCTACTCGGGACAGGTGATCTATGGCTACACCTTC. It specifies CASSYSGQVIYGYTF.

This clone was recorded a few times. The chain recombines TRBV28 with TRBJ1-2, with 8 positions matching TRBD1. V lost 7 bases, J lost 3 bases, and 10 bases stayed unmatched. CDR3 length equals 15 residues. Germline CDR1 is MDHEN and CDR2 is SYDVKM. The CDR3 spells CASTSRTGSYYGYTF. The CDR3, as DNA: TGTGCCAGCACTTCCAGGACAGGGTCGTACTATGGCTACACCTTC.

The chain has TRBV10-3 and TRBJ2-2; 11 nucleotides align to TRBD2. Germline V gene data show CDR1 as ENHRY and CDR2 as SYGVKD. The CDR3 is 15 residues long. V lost 4 bases to trimming and J lost 4 bases; unmatched junction nucleotides: 2. This CDR3 is CAISGLAGTTGELFF. Here the CDR3 DNA reads TGTGCCATCAGTGGACTAGCGGGAACCACCGGGGAGCTGTTTTTT.